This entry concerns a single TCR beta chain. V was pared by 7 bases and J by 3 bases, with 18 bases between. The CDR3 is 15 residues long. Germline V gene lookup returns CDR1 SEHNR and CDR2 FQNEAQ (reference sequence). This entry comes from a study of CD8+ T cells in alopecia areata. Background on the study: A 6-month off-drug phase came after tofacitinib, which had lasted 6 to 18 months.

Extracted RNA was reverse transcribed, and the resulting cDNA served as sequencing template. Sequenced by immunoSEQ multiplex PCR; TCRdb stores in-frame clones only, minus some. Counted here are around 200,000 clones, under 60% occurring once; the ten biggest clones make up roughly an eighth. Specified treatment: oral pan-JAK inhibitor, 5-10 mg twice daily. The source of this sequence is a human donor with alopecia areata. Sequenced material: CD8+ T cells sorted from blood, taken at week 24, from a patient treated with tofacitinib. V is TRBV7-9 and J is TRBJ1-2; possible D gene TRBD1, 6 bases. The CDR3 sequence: CASTQDGGPYYGYTF. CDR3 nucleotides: TGTGCCAGCACCCAAGATGGGGGGCCCTACTATGGCTACACCTTC.